Sequencing of this T cell receptor beta chain was carried out in a study of Graves' ophthalmopathy and Graves' hyperthyroidism (dated 2018 in TCRdb). The study in broad terms: Peripheral blood was collected at initial diagnosis, prior to any treatment. TCR beta repertoire signatures were used to distinguish Graves' ophthalmopathy from Graves' hyperthyroidism and to predict progression to ophthalmopathy. In total, 135 blood samples were TCR-sequenced: around 42 ophthalmopathy, some 75 hyperthyroidism and around 17 hyperthyroidism-to-ophthalmopathy patients. To explore V-J signatures distinguishing ophthalmopathy from hyperthyroidism, a discovery set of more than 95 patients (roughly 45 ophthalmopathy, over 55 stable hyperthyroidism) was enrolled. For independent validation, a separate cohort was made up of 18 to 20 hyperthyroidism patients plus 17 patients who later progressed from hyperthyroidism to ophthalmopathy. In over 5 hyperthyroidism patients, the T-cell repertoire of thyroid tissue was compared with the T-cell repertoire of blood. Following sampling, methimazole starting at 30 mg daily was administered to hyperthyroidism patients, and high-dose intravenous methylprednisolone was administered to ophthalmopathy patients.

Ophthalmopathy patients were characterized by moderately to severely active disease, a Clinical Activity Score of at least 3, a NOSPECS grade of at least 4, and a disease duration under 3 months. Patients with other autoimmune diseases, uncontrolled infections, pregnancy or lactation were excluded. Clinical symptoms, serum thyroxine, TRAb, thyroid ultrasound and orbital computed tomography were used for diagnosis. Using Ficoll-Paque density gradient centrifugation, PBMCs were isolated from about 9.2 ml of fresh peripheral blood. Total RNA was extracted using Trizol reagent, and RNA quality was checked on an Agilent 2100 Bioanalyzer. TCR beta CDR3 regions were amplified from RNA transcripts for repertoire sequencing. HTBI primers and the Qiagen OneStep RT-PCR kit were used in a first-round RT-PCR, which was followed by a second-round multiplex PCR, size selection and purification. Sequencing of the libraries was carried out on an Illumina HiSeq2000 in paired-end mode with 100 bp reads. As for the authors' bioinformatics: SOAPnuke was used for read processing, and reads with adapters, uncalled bases, a mean Phred below 15, or no exact constant-primer or identifier match were discarded. COPE v1.2.5 was used to merge the high-quality paired reads. Unique nucleotide sequences were defined as clonotypes and aligned to IMGT TRB V, D and J references using MiTCR v1.1. Only V-J combinations with frequency above 0.0001 were analysed, covering approximately 99% of repertoires. For each V-J combination, a TCR clonal expansion and chaos score was defined as the ratio of F50 clonal expansion to chaos observed in the TCRdist matrix. Features were reduced by Welch's t-statistics and random forest to around 13 V-J combinations, which fed a naive Bayes classifier. The Morisita-Horn index was used to measure how similar the thyroid and blood repertoires were. TCRdb redid the processing of the public reads, applying fastp at Q25 and MiXCR, and retained in-frame beta chains. Rows matching on CDR3 protein sequence are summarized as one entry with the most common DNA and genes. The V and J calls and clone size come from TCRdb's table, not from the authors' own analysis. For this sample the table gives approximately 640,000 distinct CDR3 sequences, of which 35% to 45% were detected only once. The ten largest clones represent more than 3% of the sample.

Broader findings and caveats from the paper: Sample size was not statistically predetermined, and group allocation was not concealed from the investigators. In cross-validation, the 13-signature model distinguished ophthalmopathy from stable hyperthyroidism with around 90% sensitivity and 81.08% specificity, while in the test set the corresponding values were about 79% and 69%. Most expanded thyroid clonotypes with frequency above 0.001 were also detected in blood, suggesting blood repertoires may reflect the thyroid immune response. In validation, the model predicted ophthalmopathy progression with about 71% sensitivity and around 72% specificity; some twelve predicted patients were CT-confirmed with GO in a median of approximately 6.2 months.

Counted from cysteine to phenylalanine, this CDR3 has 14 amino acids. Of the read, only the CDR3 DNA is kept; its 42 bases are in frame from base 1. The germline V gene (reference sequence) gives CDR1 as DFQATT and CDR2 as SNEGSKA. The V and J ends are trimmed by 1 base and 4 bases, leaving 13 bases between them. This clonotype was seen ten or more times. Its antigen remains unidentified. The record has no base qualities; no much larger clone is one base away. Input material: peripheral blood. This clonotype was sampled from an adult man with Graves' ophthalmopathy. The sequence joins TRBV20-1 to TRBJ1-1, with an unclear D gene assignment. CDR3 loop: CSARGQELGTEAFF. The sequence in DNA is TGCAGTGCTAGAGGGCAGGAATTGGGCACTGAAGCTTTCTTT.